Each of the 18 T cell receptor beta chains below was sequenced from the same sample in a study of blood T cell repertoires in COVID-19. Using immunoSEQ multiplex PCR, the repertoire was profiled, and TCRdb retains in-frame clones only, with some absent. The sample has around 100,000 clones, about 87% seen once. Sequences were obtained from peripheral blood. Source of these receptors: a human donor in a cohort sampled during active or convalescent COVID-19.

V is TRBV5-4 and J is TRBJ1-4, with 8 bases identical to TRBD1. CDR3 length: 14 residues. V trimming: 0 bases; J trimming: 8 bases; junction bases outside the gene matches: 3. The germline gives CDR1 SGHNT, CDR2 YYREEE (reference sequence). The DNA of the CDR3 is TGTGCCAGCAGCTTGGGCAGGGGGCCCGAAAAACTGTTTTTT. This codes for CASSLGRGPEKLFF.

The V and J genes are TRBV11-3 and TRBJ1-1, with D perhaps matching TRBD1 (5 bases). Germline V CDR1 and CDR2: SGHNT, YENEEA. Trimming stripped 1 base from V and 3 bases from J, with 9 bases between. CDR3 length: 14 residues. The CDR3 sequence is CASSLVRGYTEAFF. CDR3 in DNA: TGTGCCAGCAGCTTAGTCCGGGGGTACACTGAAGCTTTCTTT.

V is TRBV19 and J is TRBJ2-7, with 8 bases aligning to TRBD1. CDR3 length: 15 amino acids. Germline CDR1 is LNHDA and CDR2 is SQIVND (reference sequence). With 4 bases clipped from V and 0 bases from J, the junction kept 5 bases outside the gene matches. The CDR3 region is CASSTGQASSYEQYF. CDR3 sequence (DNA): TGTGCCAGTAGTACGGGACAGGCGAGCTCCTACGAGCAGTACTTC.

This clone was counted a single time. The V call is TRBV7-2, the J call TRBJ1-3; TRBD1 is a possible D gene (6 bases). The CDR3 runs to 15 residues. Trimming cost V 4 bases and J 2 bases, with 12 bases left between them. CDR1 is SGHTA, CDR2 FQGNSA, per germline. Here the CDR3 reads CASSSTGTTGNTIYF. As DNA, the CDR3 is TGTGCCAGCAGCTCTACCGGGACAACTGGAAACACCATATATTTT.

The CDR3 DNA follows: TGTGCCAGCAGTTACTCGAGACAGGGGGCCACAGATACGCAGTATTTT. This encodes CASSYSRQGATDTQYF. The J gene is TRBJ2-3, the V gene TRBV6-5; 10 bases line up with TRBD1. CDR3 length: 16 residues. Germline assignment: CDR1 MNHEY and CDR2 SVGAGI. Trimming at V came to 0 bases and at J to 2 bases, leaving 2 bases not matched to a gene.

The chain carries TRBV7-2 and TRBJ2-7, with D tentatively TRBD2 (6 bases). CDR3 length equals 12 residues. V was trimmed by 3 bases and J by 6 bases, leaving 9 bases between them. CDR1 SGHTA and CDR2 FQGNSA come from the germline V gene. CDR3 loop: CASSFAGREQYF. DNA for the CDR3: TGTGCCAGCAGCTTTGCGGGGCGCGAGCAGTACTTC.

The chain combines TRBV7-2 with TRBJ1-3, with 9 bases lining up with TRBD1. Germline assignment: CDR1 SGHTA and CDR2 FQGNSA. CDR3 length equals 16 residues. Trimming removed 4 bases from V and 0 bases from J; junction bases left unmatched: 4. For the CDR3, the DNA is TGTGCCAGCAGCTCAGACAGGGGGAGCTCTGGAAACACCATATATTTT. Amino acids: CASSSDRGSSGNTIYF.

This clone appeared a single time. CDR3 bases: TGTGCCAGCAGCCAGACTTTGTGGGGACAGGGGCAAGCTTTCTTT. Its translation: CASSQTLWGQGQAFF. V and J are TRBV3-1 (or the pseudogene TRBV3-2) and TRBJ1-1; 10 bases match TRBD1. The CDR3 spans 15 residues. Per the germline V gene, CDR1 is LGHDT and CDR2 is YNNKEL (reference sequence). Losses at the gene ends were 3 bases for V and 9 bases for J; bases not matched to a gene: 10.

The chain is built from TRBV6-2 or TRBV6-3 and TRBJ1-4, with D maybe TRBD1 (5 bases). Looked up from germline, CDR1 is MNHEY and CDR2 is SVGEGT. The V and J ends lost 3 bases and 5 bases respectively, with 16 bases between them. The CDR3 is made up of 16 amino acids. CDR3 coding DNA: TGTGCCAGCAGTTATCCGGGGGACCTGCGGAATGAAAAACTGTTTTTT. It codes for CASSYPGDLRNEKLFF.

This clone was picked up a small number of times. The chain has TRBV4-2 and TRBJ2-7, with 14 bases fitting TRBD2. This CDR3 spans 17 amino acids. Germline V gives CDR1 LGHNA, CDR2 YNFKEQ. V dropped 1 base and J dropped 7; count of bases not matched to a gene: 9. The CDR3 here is CASSQAGTSGGSGEQYF. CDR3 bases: TGTGCCAGCAGCCAAGCTGGGACTAGCGGGGGATCTGGGGAGCAGTACTTC.

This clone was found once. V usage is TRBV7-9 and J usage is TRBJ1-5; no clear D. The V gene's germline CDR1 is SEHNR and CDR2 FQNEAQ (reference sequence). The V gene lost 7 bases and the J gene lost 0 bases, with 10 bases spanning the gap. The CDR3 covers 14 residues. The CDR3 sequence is CASTTSGSNQPQHF. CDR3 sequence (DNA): TGTGCCAGCACCACCAGTGGTAGCAATCAGCCCCAGCATTTT.

CDR3 sequence (DNA): TGTGCCATCAGTGAAAGTAGGGACACCGGAAACACCATATATTTT. This gives the protein CAISESRDTGNTIYF. The gene calls are TRBV10-3 and TRBJ1-3; maybe TRBD1 (6 bases). From germline, CDR1 is ENHRY and CDR2 SYGVKD. CDR3 length equals 15 residues. V lost 3 bases and J 4 bases, leaving 13 bases between the germline ends.

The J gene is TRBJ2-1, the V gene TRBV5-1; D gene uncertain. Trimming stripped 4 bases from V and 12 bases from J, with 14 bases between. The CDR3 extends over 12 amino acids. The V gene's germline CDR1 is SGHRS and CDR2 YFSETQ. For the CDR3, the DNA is TGCGCCAGCAGCCTTGTCCCGAACTGGCAGTTCTTC. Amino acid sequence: CASSLVPNWQFF. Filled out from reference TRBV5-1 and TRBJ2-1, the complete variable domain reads KAGVTQTPRYLIKTRGQQVTLSCSPISGHRSVSWYQQTPGQGLQFLFEYFSETQRNKGNFPGRFSGRQFSNSRSEMNVSTLELGDSALYLCASSLVPNWQFFGPGTRLTVL.

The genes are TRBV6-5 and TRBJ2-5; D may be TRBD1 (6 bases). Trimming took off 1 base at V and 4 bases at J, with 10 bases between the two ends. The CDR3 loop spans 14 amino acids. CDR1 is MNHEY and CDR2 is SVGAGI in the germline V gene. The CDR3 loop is CASSYYTGTETQYF. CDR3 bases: TGTGCCAGCAGTTACTACACAGGGACAGAGACCCAGTACTTC.

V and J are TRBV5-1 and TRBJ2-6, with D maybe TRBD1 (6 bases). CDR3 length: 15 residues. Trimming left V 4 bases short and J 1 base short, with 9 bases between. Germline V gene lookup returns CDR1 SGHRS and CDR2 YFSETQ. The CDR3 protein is CASSTQGSGANVLTF. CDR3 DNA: TGCGCCAGCAGCACTCAGGGGTCTGGGGCCAACGTCCTGACTTTC.

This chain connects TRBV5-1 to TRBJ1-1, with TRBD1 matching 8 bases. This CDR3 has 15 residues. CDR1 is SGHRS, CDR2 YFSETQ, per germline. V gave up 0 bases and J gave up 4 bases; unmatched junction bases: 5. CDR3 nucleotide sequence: TGCGCCAGCAGCTTGGTCGAGACAGGGGCCACTGAAGCTTTCTTT. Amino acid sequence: CASSLVETGATEAFF.

DNA of the CDR3: TGTGCCAGTAATAACAGGGGACATTTGAGCAATCAGCCCCAGCATTTT. This translates into CASNNRGHLSNQPQHF. The chain combines TRBV19 with TRBJ1-5, with 7 bases identical to TRBD1. With V trimmed by 7 bases and J by 1 base, 10 bases remained unmatched. Germline V CDR1 and CDR2: LNHDA, SQIVND (reference sequence). The CDR3 has 16 residues.

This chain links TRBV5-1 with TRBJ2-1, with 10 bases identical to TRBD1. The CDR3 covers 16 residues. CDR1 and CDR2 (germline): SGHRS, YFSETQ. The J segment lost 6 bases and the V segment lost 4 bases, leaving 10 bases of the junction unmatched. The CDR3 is CASSLAPGTGANEQFF. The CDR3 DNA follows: TGCGCCAGCAGCCTCGCCCCCGGGACAGGGGCCAATGAGCAGTTCTTC.